What follows are 19 T cell receptor beta chains derived from one specimen sequenced in a study of blood T cell repertoires in COVID-19. Data came from immunoSEQ multiplex PCR; TCRdb stores just in-frame clones and leaves some out. The data show more than 85,000 clones, about 80% seen once. The sequenced sample consisted of peripheral blood. The receptors originated from a man between 65 and 80 years old with acute or convalescent COVID-19.

V usage is TRBV7-9 and J usage is TRBJ2-1, with 8 positions matching TRBD2. This CDR3 spans 16 amino acids. Losses at the gene ends were 4 bases for V and 3 bases for J; bases not matched to a gene: 8. Germline CDR1 and CDR2: SEHNR and FQNEAQ (reference sequence). CDR3 sequence reads: CASSSTGGPVYNEQFF. CDR3 nucleotide sequence: TGTGCCAGCAGCTCAACGGGGGGGCCAGTCTACAATGAGCAGTTCTTC.

The rearrangement joins TRBV28 to TRBJ1-2; possible D gene TRBD1, 6 bases. V lost 2 bases, J lost 2 bases, and 18 bases lay in between. Germline V gives CDR1 MDHEN, CDR2 SYDVKM. The CDR3 contains 17 residues. Here the CDR3 reads CASSLPTLTGMNYGYTF. For the CDR3, the DNA is TGTGCCAGCAGTTTACCGACACTAACAGGGATGAACTATGGCTACACCTTC.

The chain couples TRBV18 to TRBJ2-7; TRBD1 aligns across 8 bases. From germline, CDR1 is KGHSH and CDR2 LQKENI. The CDR3 has 13 residues. Unmatched junction bases numbered 7, after V lost 6 bases and J lost 6 bases. The CDR3 DNA is TGTGCCAGCTCCCCCGGGACAGGCCGCGAGCAGTACTTC. It codes for CASSPGTGREQYF.

DNA of the CDR3: TGTGCCATCACCAGGGATTTGGACTATGGCTACACCTTC. As protein: CAITRDLDYGYTF. This rearrangement joins TRBV10-3 to TRBJ1-2; D is perhaps TRBD1 (5 bases). The V gene lost 7 bases and the J gene lost 3 bases, with 12 bases spanning the gap. The CDR3 sequence is 13 residues long. Germline V gene lookup returns CDR1 ENHRY and CDR2 SYGVKD.

The chain combines TRBV6-5 with TRBJ1-1, with TRBD1 matching 7 bases. V trimming: 4 bases; J trimming: 0 bases; junction bases outside the gene matches: 8. Germline V lookup: CDR1 MNHEY, CDR2 SVGAGI. This CDR3 has 16 residues. The CDR3 here is CASSSGTANMNTEAFF. The CDR3 DNA is TGTGCCAGCAGTTCGGGGACAGCTAACATGAACACTGAAGCTTTCTTT.

A single count supports this clone. Sequence at one end of the junction differs from germline and may be a read error. V gene TRBV2 combines with J gene TRBJ1-2, with D unclear. Per germline, CDR1 SNHLY and CDR2 FYNNEI. This CDR3 is 11 amino acids long. DNA for the CDR3: TGTGCCAGCAGTCAAGCGGCTGGCTACACCTTC. Translated, it gives CASSQAAGYTF.

V gene TRBV15 combines with J gene TRBJ2-1; D not certain. V was clipped by 0 bases and J by 9 bases, with 6 bases between them. The CDR3 has 12 residues. CDR1 and CDR2 from the germline V gene are LNHNV and YYDKDF (reference sequence). In nucleotides, the CDR3 is TGTGCCACCAGCAGAGATGGGCGTGAGCAGTTCTTC. Translated, it gives CATSRDGREQFF.

This chain joins TRBV19 and TRBJ1-4; D unclear. This CDR3 is built from 15 residues. CDR1 and CDR2 from the germline V gene are LNHDA and SQIVND (reference sequence). Trimming took 5 bases from V and 2 from J, leaving 12 bases between them. For the CDR3, the DNA is TGTGCCAGTAGTCGTGCGGGCGGGACTAATGAAAAACTGTTTTTT. This gives the protein CASSRAGGTNEKLFF. The full variable domain, its missing parts supplied by reference TRBV19 and TRBJ1-4, is DGGITQSPKYLFRKEGQNVTLSCEQNLNHDAMYWYRQDPGQGLRLIYYSQIVNDFQKGDIAEGYSVSREKKESFPLTVTSAQKNPTAFYLCASSRAGGTNEKLFFGSGTQLSVL.

V gene TRBV28 combines with J gene TRBJ1-2; 7 bases map to TRBD1. Germline CDR1 and CDR2: MDHEN and SYDVKM. V trimming: 7 bases; J trimming: 1 base; junction bases outside the gene matches: 3. The CDR3 covers 13 residues. CDR3: CASNPGGNYGYTF. The CDR3 region has the DNA TGTGCCAGCAACCCAGGGGGTAACTATGGCTACACCTTC.

The rearrangement links TRBV6-5 to TRBJ1-4, with a weak D call TRBD1 (6 bases). V was shortened by 4 bases and J by 7 bases, with 16 bases between the two germline ends. Germline V CDR1 and CDR2: MNHEY, SVGAGI. The CDR3 extends over 15 amino acids. The CDR3 here is CASSWGGQGGEKLFF. DNA for the CDR3: TGTGCCAGCAGTTGGGGGGGGCAGGGTGGTGAAAAACTGTTTTTT.

V is TRBV12-3 or TRBV12-4 and J is TRBJ1-1; the D is unclear. The CDR3 contains 12 residues. Trimming took 10 bases from V and 0 from J, leaving 9 bases between them. For the CDR3, the DNA is TGTGCCACACAGAAGATGAACACTGAAGCTTTCTTT. As protein: CATQKMNTEAFF.

The J gene is TRBJ1-6, the V gene TRBV6-5; TRBD1 matches 11 bases. Trimming at V came to 6 bases and at J to 14 bases, leaving 12 bases not matched to a gene. There are 15 residues in the CDR3. Germline CDR1 and CDR2: MNHEY and SVGAGI. The CDR3 DNA reads TGTGCCAGCAGGCGGGGGGGACAGGGGGGTTATTCCCTCCACTTT. It encodes CASRRGGQGGYSLHF.

The V call is TRBV6-2 or TRBV6-3, the J call TRBJ1-5; the match to TRBD1 covers 7 bases. This CDR3 has 15 amino acids. Per the germline V gene, CDR1 is MNHEY and CDR2 is SVGEGT. V was clipped by 2 bases and J by 3 bases; unmatched bases: 4. CDR3 in DNA: TGTGCCAGCAGTTACGAACAGGGGCCCAATCAGCCCCAGCATTTT. The encoded protein is CASSYEQGPNQPQHF.

The chain has TRBV28 and TRBJ1-4, with a weak D call TRBD1 (5 bases). V was pared by 6 bases and J by 8 bases, with 22 bases between. CDR3 size: 16 residues. Looked up from germline, CDR1 is MDHEN and CDR2 is SYDVKM. CDR3 residues: CASSSPGRGVGEKLFF. CDR3 coding DNA: TGTGCCAGCAGCTCCCCGGGGCGCGGGGTTGGGGAAAAACTGTTTTTT.

The chain is built from TRBV7-3 and TRBJ1-6; D perhaps matches TRBD1 (5 bases). Germline loops: CDR1 SGHTA, CDR2 FQGTGA. Trimming took off 1 base at V and 12 bases at J, with 22 bases between the two ends. This CDR3 comprises 17 residues. The CDR3, as DNA: TGTGCCAGCAGCTTAATAAAAATAGGGGCGCAAGATTTACCCCTCCACTTT. This sequence encodes CASSLIKIGAQDLPLHF.

This rearrangement joins TRBV7-3 to TRBJ2-5, with a tentative D call TRBD2 (5 bases). This CDR3 has 13 residues. Germline loops: CDR1 SGHTA, CDR2 FQGTGA. V was pared by 5 bases and J by 3 bases, with 10 bases between. The CDR3 sequence is CASSPTRKETQYF. Written as DNA, the CDR3 is TGTGCCAGCAGCCCCACTAGGAAAGAGACCCAGTACTTC.

The chain couples TRBV28 to TRBJ1-2; the D gene is possibly TRBD1 (5 bases). Germline V gene sequence: CDR1 MDHEN, CDR2 SYDVKM. The CDR3 consists of 12 residues. Trimming removed 5 bases at V and 8 bases at J, with 12 bases between. CDR3 sequence: CASSTSGYGYTF. Here the CDR3 DNA reads TGTGCCAGCAGTACCTCAGGGTACGGCTACACCTTC.

V and J are TRBV24-1 and TRBJ1-5; 9 bases align to TRBD1. The germline V gene has CDR1 KGHDR and CDR2 SFDVKD. This CDR3 region has 16 residues. Trimming removed 2 bases from V and 3 bases from J; junction bases left unmatched: 4. CDR3 coding DNA: TGTGCCACCAGTGATTCCGGGACAGGGATCAATCAGCCCCAGCATTTT. Residues: CATSDSGTGINQPQHF.

The V gene is TRBV18, the J gene TRBJ2-7, with TRBD1 matching over 9 bases. Germline V CDR1 and CDR2: KGHSH, LQKENI. This CDR3 has 14 residues. Trimming cost V 6 bases and J 3 bases; bases outside gene matches: 6. The DNA of the CDR3 is TGTGCCAGCTCCCTTGACAGGGGGGACTACGAGCAGTACTTC. Translation gives CASSLDRGDYEQYF.